This section outlines one T cell receptor beta chain sequence together with its context. Germline lookup yields CDR1 ENHRY and CDR2 SYGVKD. V was pared by 4 bases and J by 1 base, with 13 bases between. This CDR3 comprises 15 residues. This sample was taken from a study of identical twins. MiXCR was run by TCRdb on the 5' RACE reads, yielding one entry per CDR3 protein. Of roughly 1.6 million distinct CDR3 sequences in the sample, 25% to 35% were seen once. Sequenced: cord blood. The chain has TRBV10-3 and TRBJ1-1; D is undetermined. This clonotype originated in a newborn girl in good health. The CDR3 coding sequence is TGTGCCATCAGTGGCAATGATGAAGGGAACACTGAAGCTTTCTTT. This translates into CAISGNDEGNTEAFF.